This T cell receptor (beta chain) was sequenced during a study of identical twins. Study conclusions and caveats: Whereas memory repertoires showed no such difference, abundant cord blood beta clonotypes carried fewer insertions.

Only a few counts were recorded for this clonotype. Its specificity is not known. TCRdb re-analysed the 5' RACE reads in MiXCR, keeping a single row per CDR3 protein. This repertoire shows about 720,000 distinct CDR3 sequences, about 20% found once; its top ten account for around 13%. The sample was also linked to a second study, of T cells expressing NK-cell markers. From that study: The study found dominant NKG2C+ clonotypes at about 1.0-7.0% of CD8+ T cells in six donors.

This sequence was found in a woman aged 18-29 years in good health. The sequencing sample was made of PBMCs.

Here the CDR3 DNA reads TGTGCCAGCAACCGCGGGACGAACAATGAGCAGTTCTTC. Protein sequence: CASNRGTNNEQFF. The V call is TRBV6-1, the J call TRBJ2-1; a weak D match, TRBD2 (6 bases). This CDR3 contains 13 residues. From germline, CDR1 is MNHNS and CDR2 SASEGT. Between the trimmed V and J ends, which lost 7 bases and 5 bases, there was a span of 12 bases.